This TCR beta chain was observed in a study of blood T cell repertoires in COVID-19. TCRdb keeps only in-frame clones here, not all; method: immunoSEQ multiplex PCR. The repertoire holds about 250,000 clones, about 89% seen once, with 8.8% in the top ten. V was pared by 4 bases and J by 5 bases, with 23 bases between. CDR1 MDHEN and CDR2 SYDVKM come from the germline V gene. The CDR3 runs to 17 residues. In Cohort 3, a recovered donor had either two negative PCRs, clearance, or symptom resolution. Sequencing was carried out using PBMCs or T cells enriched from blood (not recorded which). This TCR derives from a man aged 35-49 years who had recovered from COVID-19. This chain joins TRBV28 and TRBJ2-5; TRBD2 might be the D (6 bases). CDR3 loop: CASSSMRWVAGLETQYF. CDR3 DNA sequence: TGTGCCAGCAGTTCCATGAGATGGGTGGCGGGACTGGAGACCCAGTACTTC.